These T cell receptor beta chains were read from a single sample in a study of PD-1 blockade in classical Hodgkin lymphoma. Data came from immunoSEQ multiplex PCR; TCRdb stores just in-frame clones and leaves some out. The sample holds roughly 2,600 clones, over 60% seen once. The source material was CD8+ T cells from blood, sampled before the fourth cycle of nivolumab. The receptor source for this set is a human donor with classical Hodgkin lymphoma. The CDR3 runs from the conserved cysteine through the conserved F or W. Each record gives: V gene, D gene, J gene, clone size, CDR3 DNA, CDR3 protein. The D gene is left open where the match is weak. Size is stated for part of the rows, as once, few or many counts, or as a class when the clone is expanded.

v_gene: TRBV7-7; d_gene: TRBD1; j_gene: TRBJ2-7; abundance: NA; CDR3nt: TGTGCTAGCAGCTTTTTGACCCGGGACAGGGACGAGCAGTACTTC; CDR3aa: CASSFLTRDRDEQYF
v_gene: TRBV4-3; d_gene: NA; j_gene: TRBJ1-1; abundance: once; CDR3nt: TGCGCCAGCAGCCAAGAGTGGAACACTGAAGCTTTCTTT; CDR3aa: CASSQEWNTEAFF
v_gene: TRBV13; d_gene: TRBD1; j_gene: TRBJ1-2; abundance: NA; CDR3nt: TGTGCCAGCAGCCATGGGACAGGGGACTATGGCTACACCTTC; CDR3aa: CASSHGTGDYGYTF
v_gene: TRBV28; d_gene: NA; j_gene: TRBJ2-7; abundance: large; CDR3nt: TGTGCCAGCACCATAGGCGGGACAGCCTCCTACGAGCAGTACTTC; CDR3aa: CASTIGGTASYEQYF
v_gene: TRBV4-2; d_gene: TRBD2; j_gene: TRBJ2-1; abundance: NA; CDR3nt: TGTGCCAGCAGCCAAGATCGCGGGGGGCTCGGCAATGAGCAGTTCTTC; CDR3aa: CASSQDRGGLGNEQFF
v_gene: TRBV7-9; d_gene: NA; j_gene: TRBJ1-6; abundance: once; CDR3nt: TGTGCCACCCCGGTGGGGGGGGCCTATAATTCACCCCTCCACTTT; CDR3aa: CATPVGGAYNSPLHF
v_gene: TRBV6-6; d_gene: NA; j_gene: TRBJ2-1; abundance: NA; CDR3nt: TGTGCCAGCAGTTATCTAGTGGGCTTCTACAATGAGCAGTTCTTC; CDR3aa: CASSYLVGFYNEQFF
v_gene: TRBV27; d_gene: TRBD2; j_gene: TRBJ2-1; abundance: NA; CDR3nt: TGTGCCAGCAGTCCTACTAGCGAGGAAAGGCAGTTCTTC; CDR3aa: CASSPTSEERQFF
v_gene: TRBV7-9; d_gene: NA; j_gene: TRBJ2-7; abundance: NA; CDR3nt: TGTGCCAGCAGCCTTTGGGGGCAAGGCTCCTACGAGCAGTACTTC; CDR3aa: CASSLWGQGSYEQYF
v_gene: TRBV18; d_gene: NA; j_gene: TRBJ1-2; abundance: few; CDR3nt: TGTGCCAGCTCACCGGGGGGTAGCTATGGCTACACCTTC; CDR3aa: CASSPGGSYGYTF